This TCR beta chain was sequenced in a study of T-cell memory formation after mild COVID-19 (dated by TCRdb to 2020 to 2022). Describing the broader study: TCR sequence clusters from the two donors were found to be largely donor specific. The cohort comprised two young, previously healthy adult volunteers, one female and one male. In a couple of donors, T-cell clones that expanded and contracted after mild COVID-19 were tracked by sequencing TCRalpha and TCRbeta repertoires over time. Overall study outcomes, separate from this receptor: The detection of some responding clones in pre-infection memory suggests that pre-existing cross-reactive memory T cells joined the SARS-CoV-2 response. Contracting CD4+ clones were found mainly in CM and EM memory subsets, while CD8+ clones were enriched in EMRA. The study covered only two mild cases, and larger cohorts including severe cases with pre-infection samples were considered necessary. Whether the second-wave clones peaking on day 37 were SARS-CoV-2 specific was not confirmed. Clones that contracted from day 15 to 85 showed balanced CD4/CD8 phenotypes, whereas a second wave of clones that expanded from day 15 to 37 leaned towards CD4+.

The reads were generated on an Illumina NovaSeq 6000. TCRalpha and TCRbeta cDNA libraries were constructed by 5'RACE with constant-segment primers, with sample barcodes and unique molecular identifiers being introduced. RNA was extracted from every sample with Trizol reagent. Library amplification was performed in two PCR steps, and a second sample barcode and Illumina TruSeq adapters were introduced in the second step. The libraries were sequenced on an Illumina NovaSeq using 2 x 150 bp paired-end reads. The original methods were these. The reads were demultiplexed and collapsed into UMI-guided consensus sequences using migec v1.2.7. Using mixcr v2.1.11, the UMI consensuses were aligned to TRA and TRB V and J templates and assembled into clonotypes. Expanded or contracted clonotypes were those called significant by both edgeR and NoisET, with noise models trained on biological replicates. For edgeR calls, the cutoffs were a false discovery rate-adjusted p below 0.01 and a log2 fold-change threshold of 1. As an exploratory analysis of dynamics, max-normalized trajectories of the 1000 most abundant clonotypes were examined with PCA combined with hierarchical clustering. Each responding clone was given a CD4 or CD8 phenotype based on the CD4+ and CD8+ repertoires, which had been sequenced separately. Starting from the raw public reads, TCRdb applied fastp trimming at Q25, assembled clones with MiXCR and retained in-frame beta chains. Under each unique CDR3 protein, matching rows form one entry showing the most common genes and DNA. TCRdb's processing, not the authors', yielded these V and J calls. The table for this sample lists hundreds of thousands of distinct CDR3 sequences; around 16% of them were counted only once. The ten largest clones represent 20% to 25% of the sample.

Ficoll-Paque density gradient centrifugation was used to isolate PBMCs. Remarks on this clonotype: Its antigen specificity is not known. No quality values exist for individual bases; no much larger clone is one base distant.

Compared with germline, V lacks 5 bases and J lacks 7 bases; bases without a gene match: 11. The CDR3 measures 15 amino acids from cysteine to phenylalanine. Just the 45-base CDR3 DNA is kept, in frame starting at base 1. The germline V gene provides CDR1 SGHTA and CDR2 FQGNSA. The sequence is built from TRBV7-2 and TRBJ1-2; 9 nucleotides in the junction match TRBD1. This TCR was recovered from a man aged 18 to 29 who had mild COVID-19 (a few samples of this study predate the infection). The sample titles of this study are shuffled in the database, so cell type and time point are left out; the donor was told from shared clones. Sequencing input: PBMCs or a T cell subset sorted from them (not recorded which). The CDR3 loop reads CASSASRDRAIGYTF. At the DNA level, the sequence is TGTGCCAGCAGCGCTTCCCGGGACAGGGCAATTGGCTACACCTTC. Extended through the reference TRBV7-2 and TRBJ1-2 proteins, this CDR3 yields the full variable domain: GAGVSQSPSNKVTEKGKDVELRCDPISGHTALYWYRQSLGQGLEFLIYFQGNSAPDKSGLPSDRFSAERTGGSVSTLTIQRTQQEDSAVYLCASSASRDRAIGYTFGSGTRLTVV.